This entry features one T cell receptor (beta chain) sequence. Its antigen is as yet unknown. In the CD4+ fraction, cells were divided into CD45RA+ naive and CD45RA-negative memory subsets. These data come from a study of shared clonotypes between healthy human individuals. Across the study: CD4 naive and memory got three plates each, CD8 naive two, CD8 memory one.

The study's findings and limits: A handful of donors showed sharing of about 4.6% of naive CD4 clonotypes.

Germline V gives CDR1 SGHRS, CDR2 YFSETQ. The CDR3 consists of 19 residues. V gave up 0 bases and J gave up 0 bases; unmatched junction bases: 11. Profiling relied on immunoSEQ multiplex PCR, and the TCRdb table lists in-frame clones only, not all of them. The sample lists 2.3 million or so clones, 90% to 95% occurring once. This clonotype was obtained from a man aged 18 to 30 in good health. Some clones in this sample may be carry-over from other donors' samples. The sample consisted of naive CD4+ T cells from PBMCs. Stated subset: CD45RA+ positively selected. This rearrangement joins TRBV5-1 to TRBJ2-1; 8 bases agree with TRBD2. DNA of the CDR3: TGCGCCAGCAGCTTGGCGAGCAGCGGGAGACCCATCTCCTACAATGAGCAGTTCTTC. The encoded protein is CASSLASSGRPISYNEQFF.